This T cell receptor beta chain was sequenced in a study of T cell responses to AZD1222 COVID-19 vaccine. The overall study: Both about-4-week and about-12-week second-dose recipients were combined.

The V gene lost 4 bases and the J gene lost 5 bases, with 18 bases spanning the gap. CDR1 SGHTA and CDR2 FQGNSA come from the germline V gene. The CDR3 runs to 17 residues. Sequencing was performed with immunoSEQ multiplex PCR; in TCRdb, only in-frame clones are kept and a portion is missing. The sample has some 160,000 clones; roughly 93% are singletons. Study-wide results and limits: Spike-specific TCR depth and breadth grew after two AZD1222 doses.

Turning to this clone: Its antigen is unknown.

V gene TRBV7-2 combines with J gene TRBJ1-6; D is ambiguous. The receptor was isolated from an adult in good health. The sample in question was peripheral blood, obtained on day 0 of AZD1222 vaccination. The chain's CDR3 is CASSSLPRTVNNSPLHF. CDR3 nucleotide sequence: TGTGCCAGCAGCTCCCTTCCCCGGACGGTAAATAATTCACCCCTCCACTTT.